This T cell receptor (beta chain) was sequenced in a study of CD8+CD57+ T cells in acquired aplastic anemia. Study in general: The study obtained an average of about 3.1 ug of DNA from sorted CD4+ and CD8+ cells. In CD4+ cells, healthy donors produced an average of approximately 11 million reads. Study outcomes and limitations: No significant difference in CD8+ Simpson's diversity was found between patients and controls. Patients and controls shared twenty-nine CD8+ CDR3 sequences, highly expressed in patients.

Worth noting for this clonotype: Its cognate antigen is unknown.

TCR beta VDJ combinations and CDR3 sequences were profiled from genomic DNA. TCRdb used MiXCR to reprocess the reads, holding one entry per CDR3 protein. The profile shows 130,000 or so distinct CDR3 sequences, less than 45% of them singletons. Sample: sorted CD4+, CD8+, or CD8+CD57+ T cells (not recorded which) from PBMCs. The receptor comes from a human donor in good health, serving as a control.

The CDR3 reads CSARGGGEAFF. Here the CDR3 DNA reads TGCAGTGCTAGAGGAGGGGGTGAAGCTTTCTTT. J is TRBJ1-1 and V is TRBV20-1, with D perhaps matching TRBD1 (6 bases). The CDR3 runs 11 residues. Germline V gives CDR1 DFQATT, CDR2 SNEGSKA (reference sequence). Trimming cost V 1 base and J 7 bases, with 7 bases left between them.